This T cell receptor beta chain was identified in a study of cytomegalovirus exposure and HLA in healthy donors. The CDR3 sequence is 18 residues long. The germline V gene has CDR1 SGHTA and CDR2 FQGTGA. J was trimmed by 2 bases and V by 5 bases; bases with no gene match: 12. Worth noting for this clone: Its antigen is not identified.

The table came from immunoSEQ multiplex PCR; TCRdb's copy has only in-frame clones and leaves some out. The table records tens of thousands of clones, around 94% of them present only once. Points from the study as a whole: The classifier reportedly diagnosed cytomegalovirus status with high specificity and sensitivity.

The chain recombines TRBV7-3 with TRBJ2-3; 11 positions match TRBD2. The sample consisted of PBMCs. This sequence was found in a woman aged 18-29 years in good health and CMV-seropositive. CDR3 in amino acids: CASSPWGTSGPYTDTQYF. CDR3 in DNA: TGTGCCAGCAGCCCCTGGGGGACTAGCGGACCCTACACAGATACGCAGTATTTT.